Below are 10 T cell receptor beta chains sequenced from a single sample in a study of blood T cell repertoires in COVID-19 (dated by TCRdb to about 2020). Library preparation used the immunoSEQ multiplex PCR assay. TCRdb stores this immuneACCESS table with in-frame sequences only. Part of the clones is absent; in the studies checked, under half of the shortfall reflects unresolved V genes, and no reason is known for the rest. For this sample there are 200,000 to 250,000 clones; over 75% appear just once. About 3.2% of the sample is taken by the ten largest. The source material was PBMCs or T cells enriched from blood (not recorded which). The receptors stem from a woman aged 55-69 years who had recovered from COVID-19.

This chain joins TRBV3-1 (or the pseudogene TRBV3-2) and TRBJ2-3; D call uncertain. CDR1 is LGHDT and CDR2 is YNNKEL in the germline V gene (reference sequence). The CDR3 sequence is 14 residues long. Trimming removed 1 base from V and 4 bases from J, with 9 bases in between. The CDR3 loop reads CASSQARNSDTQYF. The DNA of the CDR3 is TGTGCCAGCAGCCAAGCTAGAAATTCAGATACGCAGTATTTT.

This clone was seen just once. A read error may account for a junction end that differs from germline. V gene TRBV12-3 or TRBV12-4 combines with J gene TRBJ1-3; D perhaps matches TRBD1 (5 bases). The CDR3 is 10 amino acids. For the CDR3, the DNA is TGTGCCAGCAGTTCTGACAGTTTGAATTTT. Its protein product is CASSSDSLNF.

The genes are TRBV6-1 and TRBJ2-1; D is unclear. This CDR3 is built from 15 residues. Trimming removed 0 bases at V and 4 bases at J, with 10 bases between. Germline loops: CDR1 MNHNS, CDR2 SASEGT. CDR3 in DNA: TGTGCCAGCAGTGAAGCGCCCGCGCCGTACAATGAGCAGTTCTTC. Protein sequence: CASSEAPAPYNEQFF.

This clone showed up just a few times. The chain employs TRBV27 and TRBJ1-2; perhaps TRBD1 as D (5 bases). This CDR3 contains 13 residues. V lost 3 bases to trimming and J lost 3 bases, with 8 bases between them. From germline, CDR1 is MNHEY and CDR2 SMNVEV (reference sequence). CDR3 residues: CASSFSGDYGYTF. CDR3 DNA: TGTGCCAGCAGTTTTTCGGGGGACTATGGCTACACCTTC.

This clone was counted a few times. This chain uses TRBV5-4 with TRBJ2-7; perhaps TRBD2 as D (7 bases). V lost 4 bases and J 12 bases, leaving 14 bases between the germline ends. The CDR3 runs to 11 residues. In germline, CDR1 is SGHNT, CDR2 YYREEE (reference sequence). As DNA, the CDR3 is TGTGCCAGCAGCGGGAGGGGGGACACGTACTTC. Translated: CASSGRGDTYF. Supplemented by reference TRBV5-4 and TRBJ2-7, the full variable domain reads ETGVTQSPTHLIKTRGQQVTLRCSSQSGHNTVSWYQQALGQGPQFIFQYYREEENGRGNFPPRFSGLQFPNYSSELNVNALELDDSALYLCASSGRGDTYFGPGTRLTVT.

This chain connects TRBV7-9 to TRBJ1-4, with a possible D match to TRBD1 (6 bases). Germline values: CDR1 SEHNR, CDR2 FQNEAQ (reference sequence). Trimming took 5 bases from V and 3 from J, leaving 13 bases between them. CDR3 length: 15 residues. This chain's CDR3 is CASSGGPEANEKLFF. CDR3 sequence (DNA): TGTGCCAGCAGCGGGGGCCCCGAGGCTAATGAAAAACTGTTTTTT.

V and J are TRBV29-1 and TRBJ2-1; TRBD2 is a possible D gene (5 bases). CDR3 length equals 14 residues. The germline V and J ends were trimmed by 1 base and 10 bases, with 17 bases remaining between them. Germline CDR1 reads SQVTM; CDR2 reads ANQGSEA. In DNA form, the CDR3 reads TGCAGCGTTGAAGGCCGGGGAAGCGTACGGGAGCAGTTCTTC. Translating it yields CSVEGRGSVREQFF.

The chain carries TRBV5-8 and TRBJ1-4, with D maybe TRBD1 (5 bases). V lost 2 bases and J 7 bases, leaving 15 bases between the germline ends. This CDR3 spans 15 amino acids. Germline assignment: CDR1 SGHTS and CDR2 YDEGEE. The CDR3 sequence: CASSFSGFRSEKLFF. CDR3 sequence (DNA): TGTGCCAGCAGCTTCTCAGGGTTTCGTAGTGAAAAACTGTTTTTT.

This chain joins TRBV7-9 and TRBJ1-5; the D is unclear. Trimming took off 3 bases at V and 9 bases at J, with 6 bases between the two ends. The germline gives CDR1 SEHNR, CDR2 FQNEAQ (reference sequence). The CDR3 has 11 amino acids. The CDR3 loop reads CASSLLGPQHF. The CDR3 DNA reads as TGTGCCAGCAGCTTGCTCGGGCCCCAGCATTTT.

The chain combines TRBV19 with TRBJ2-7; 10 nucleotides line up with TRBD1. V dropped 2 bases and J dropped 0; count of bases not matched to a gene: 4. The CDR3 totals 16 residues. Germline V gene sequence: CDR1 LNHDA, CDR2 SQIVND (reference sequence). CDR3 coding DNA: TGTGCCAGTAGTATAATGGGACAGGGGTCCTCCTACGAGCAGTACTTC. Protein product: CASSIMGQGSSYEQYF. Based on the CDR3 plus reference TRBV19 and TRBJ2-7, the full variable domain is DGGITQSPKYLFRKEGQNVTLSCEQNLNHDAMYWYRQDPGQGLRLIYYSQIVNDFQKGDIAEGYSVSREKKESFPLTVTSAQKNPTAFYLCASSIMGQGSSYEQYFGPGTRLTVT.